This passage covers 10 T cell receptor beta chains from one sample sequenced in a study of shared clonotypes between healthy human individuals. The protocol was immunoSEQ multiplex PCR, while the TCRdb copy is restricted to in-frame clones and leaves out a portion. The repertoire holds over a million clones, with 70% to 80% as singletons. Material: memory CD4+ T cells sorted from blood. Subset specified: CD45RA-negative fraction. These receptors were obtained from a man between 18 and 35 years old in good health.

In this sample, this clone turned up many times. The chain combines TRBV4-2 with TRBJ2-1; tentative D call: TRBD2 (6 bases). The germline CDR1 and CDR2 sequences are LGHNA and YNFKEQ. V was trimmed by 5 bases and J by 0 bases, leaving 23 bases between them. This CDR3 contains 19 residues. CDR3 in amino acids: CASSYDFRYRESSYNEQFF. CDR3 coding DNA: TGTGCCAGCAGCTACGACTTTAGGTACCGGGAGAGCTCCTACAATGAGCAGTTCTTC.

This rearrangement joins TRBV11-2 to TRBJ2-6; D ambiguous. V lost 1 base and J lost 0, with 4 bases in between. CDR3 length: 15 residues. Per the germline V gene, CDR1 is SGHAT and CDR2 is FQNNGV. The CDR3 here is CASSLGRSGANVLTF. Here the CDR3 DNA reads TGTGCCAGCAGCTTAGGTCGCTCTGGGGCCAACGTCCTGACTTTC.

The chain is built from TRBV29-1 and TRBJ2-2, with D possibly called TRBD1 or TRBD2 (6 bases each). Germline V CDR1 and CDR2: SQVTM, ANQGSEA. This CDR3 comprises 14 residues. V lost 5 bases, J lost 5 bases, and 15 bases lay in between. The CDR3 here is CSVRGQLGTGELFF. The CDR3 coding sequence is TGCAGCGTTCGGGGGCAGCTAGGGACCGGGGAGCTGTTTTTT.

The V and J genes are TRBV20-1 and TRBJ2-1; the D is unclear. The CDR3 length is 11 residues. V was shortened by 6 bases and J by 4 bases, with 7 bases between the two germline ends. The germline V gene encodes CDR1 DFQATT and CDR2 SNEGSKA (reference sequence). CDR3 in DNA: TGCAGTGCAGACACGTACAATGAGCAGTTCTTC. The encoded protein is CSADTYNEQFF.

For the CDR3, the DNA is TGCAGCGTTCGAACCGGGACTAGTTCCGAGCAGTACTTC. Encoded protein: CSVRTGTSSEQYF. This sequence joins TRBV29-1 and TRBJ2-7; TRBD2 matches at 8 bases. The CDR3 extends over 13 amino acids. Germline V gives CDR1 SQVTM, CDR2 ANQGSEA. Trimming cost V 5 bases and J 6 bases; bases outside gene matches: 9.

At least ten counts were recorded for this clone. Other DNA sequences from this sample encode an identical CDR3 as well. The genes are TRBV18 and TRBJ1-5, with D tentatively TRBD1 (6 bases). The V gene lost 6 bases and the J gene lost 3 bases, with 12 bases spanning the gap. The CDR3 length is 14 residues. The germline CDR1 and CDR2 sequences are KGHSH and LQKENI. For the CDR3, the DNA is TGTGCCAGCTCCCCCGGACAGCCCAATCAGCCCCAGCATTTT. It translates to CASSPGQPNQPQHF.

There are a few counts of this clone. The chain combines TRBV10-3 with TRBJ2-5; TRBD2 agrees at 7 bases. This CDR3 has 15 amino acids. V was pared by 6 bases and J by 4 bases, with 11 bases of the junction left unmatched. Germline CDR1 is ENHRY and CDR2 is SYGVKD. CDR3 region: CAIRGGSLSGETQYF. The CDR3 coding sequence is TGTGCCATCAGGGGGGGGTCCCTATCCGGAGAGACCCAGTACTTC.

The V gene is TRBV2, the J gene TRBJ2-3; 9 bases align to TRBD1. The CDR3 is 14 amino acids. CDR1 and CDR2 from the germline V gene are SNHLY and FYNNEI. V lost 4 bases, J lost 4 bases, and 3 bases stayed unmatched. The CDR3 DNA reads as TGTGCCAGCAGTGTACAGGGGGCCCCAGATACGCAGTATTTT. Protein: CASSVQGAPDTQYF.

This clone was picked up one time. The chain links TRBV28 to TRBJ1-2; D uncertain. The CDR3 length is 15 residues. V dropped 2 bases and J dropped 1 base, with 11 bases sitting between them. Germline V gene lookup returns CDR1 MDHEN and CDR2 SYDVKM. In DNA, the CDR3 is TGTGCCAGCAGTTTAGGTCTAATGATTAACTATGGCTACACCTTC. Protein sequence: CASSLGLMINYGYTF.

The CDR3 coding sequence is TGTGCCAGCAGTTACTCGCGGGTAGGGGGGACCCAGTACTTC. Translated: CASSYSRVGGTQYF. This chain joins TRBV6-6 and TRBJ2-5; a possible D gene is TRBD1 (6 bases). The CDR3 loop spans 14 amino acids. Germline V gene lookup returns CDR1 MNHNY and CDR2 SVGAGI (reference sequence). V was trimmed by 0 bases and J by 7 bases, leaving 12 bases between them.